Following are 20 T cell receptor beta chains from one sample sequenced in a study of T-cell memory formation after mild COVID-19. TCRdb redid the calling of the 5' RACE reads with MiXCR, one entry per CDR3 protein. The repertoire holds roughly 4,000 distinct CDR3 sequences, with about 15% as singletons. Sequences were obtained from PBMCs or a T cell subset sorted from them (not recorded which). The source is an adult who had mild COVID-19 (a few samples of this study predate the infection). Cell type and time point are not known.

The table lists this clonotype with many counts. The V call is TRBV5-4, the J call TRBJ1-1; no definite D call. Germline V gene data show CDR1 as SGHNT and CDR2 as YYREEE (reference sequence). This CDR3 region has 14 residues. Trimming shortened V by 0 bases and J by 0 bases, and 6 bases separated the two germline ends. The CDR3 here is CASSLDSLNTEAFF. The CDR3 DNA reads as TGTGCCAGCAGCTTGGACAGCTTGAACACTGAAGCTTTCTTT.

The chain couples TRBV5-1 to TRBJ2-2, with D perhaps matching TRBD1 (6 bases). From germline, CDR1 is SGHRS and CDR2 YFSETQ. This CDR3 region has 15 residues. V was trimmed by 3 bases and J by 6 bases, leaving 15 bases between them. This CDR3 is CASSSIQGPAGELFF. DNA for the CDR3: TGCGCCAGCAGCTCGATACAGGGACCCGCCGGGGAGCTGTTTTTT. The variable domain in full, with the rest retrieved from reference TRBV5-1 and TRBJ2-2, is KAGVTQTPRYLIKTRGQQVTLSCSPISGHRSVSWYQQTPGQGLQFLFEYFSETQRNKGNFPGRFSGRQFSNSRSEMNVSTLELGDSALYLCASSSIQGPAGELFFGEGSRLTVL.

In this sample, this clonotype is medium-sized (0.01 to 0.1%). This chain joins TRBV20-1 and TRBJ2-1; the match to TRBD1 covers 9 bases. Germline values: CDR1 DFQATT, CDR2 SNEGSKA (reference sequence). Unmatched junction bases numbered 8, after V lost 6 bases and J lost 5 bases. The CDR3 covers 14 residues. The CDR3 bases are TGCAGTGCCTTCCGGGACAGGGTCCACAATGAGCAGTTCTTC. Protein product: CSAFRDRVHNEQFF.

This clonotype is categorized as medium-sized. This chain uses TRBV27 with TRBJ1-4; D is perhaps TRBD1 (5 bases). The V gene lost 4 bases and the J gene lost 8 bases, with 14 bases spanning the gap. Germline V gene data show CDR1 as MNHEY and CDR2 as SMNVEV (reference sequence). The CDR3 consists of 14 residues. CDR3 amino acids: CASSSWGFSEKLFF. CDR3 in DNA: TGTGCCAGCAGTTCTTGGGGGTTCTCGGAAAAACTGTTTTTT.

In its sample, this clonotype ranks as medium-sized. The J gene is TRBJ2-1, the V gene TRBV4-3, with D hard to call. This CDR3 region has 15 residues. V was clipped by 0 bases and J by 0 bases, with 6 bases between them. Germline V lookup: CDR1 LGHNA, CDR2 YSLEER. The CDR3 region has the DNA TGCGCCAGCAGCCAAGAGTCCGACTCCTACAATGAGCAGTTCTTC. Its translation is CASSQESDSYNEQFF.

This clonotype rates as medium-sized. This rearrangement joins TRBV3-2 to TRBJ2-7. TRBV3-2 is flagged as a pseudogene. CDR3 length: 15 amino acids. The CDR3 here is CASRADGSVTYEQYV. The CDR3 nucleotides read TGTGCCAGCAGGGCGGACGGAAGTGTTACCTACGAGCAGTACGTC.

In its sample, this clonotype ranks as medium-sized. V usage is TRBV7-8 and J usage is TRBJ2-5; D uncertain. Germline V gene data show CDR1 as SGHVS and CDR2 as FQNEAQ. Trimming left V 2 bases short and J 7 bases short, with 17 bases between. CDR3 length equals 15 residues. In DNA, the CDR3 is TGTGCCAGCAGCTTACTGGACCCAAGGGAAATGACCCAGTACTTC. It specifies CASSLLDPREMTQYF.

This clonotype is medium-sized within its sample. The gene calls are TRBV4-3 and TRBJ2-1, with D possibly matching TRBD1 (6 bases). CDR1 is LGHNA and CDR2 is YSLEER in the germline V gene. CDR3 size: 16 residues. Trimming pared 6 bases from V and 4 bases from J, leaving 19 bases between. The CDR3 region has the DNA TGCGCCAGCAGGAAGTGGGACACCCACACTTACAATGAGCAGTTCTTC. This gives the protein CASRKWDTHTYNEQFF.

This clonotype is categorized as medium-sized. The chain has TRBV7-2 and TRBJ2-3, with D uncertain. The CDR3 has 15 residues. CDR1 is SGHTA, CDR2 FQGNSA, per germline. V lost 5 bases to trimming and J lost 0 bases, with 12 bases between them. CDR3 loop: CASSHVYPSTDTQYF. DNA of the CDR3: TGTGCCAGCAGCCATGTCTATCCTAGCACAGATACGCAGTATTTT.

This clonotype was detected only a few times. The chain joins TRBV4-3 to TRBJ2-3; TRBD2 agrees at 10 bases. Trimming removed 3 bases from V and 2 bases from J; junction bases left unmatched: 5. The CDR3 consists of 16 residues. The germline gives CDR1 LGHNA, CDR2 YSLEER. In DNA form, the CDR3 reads TGCGCCAGCAGCCACCTCACTAGCGGGACCACAGATACGCAGTATTTT. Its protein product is CASSHLTSGTTDTQYF.

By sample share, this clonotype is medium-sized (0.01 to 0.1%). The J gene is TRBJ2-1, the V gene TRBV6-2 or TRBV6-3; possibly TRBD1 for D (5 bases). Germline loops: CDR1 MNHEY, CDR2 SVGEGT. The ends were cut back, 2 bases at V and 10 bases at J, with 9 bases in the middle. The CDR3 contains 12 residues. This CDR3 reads CASSYRGREQFF. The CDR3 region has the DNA TGTGCCAGCAGTTACAGGGGCCGGGAGCAGTTCTTC.

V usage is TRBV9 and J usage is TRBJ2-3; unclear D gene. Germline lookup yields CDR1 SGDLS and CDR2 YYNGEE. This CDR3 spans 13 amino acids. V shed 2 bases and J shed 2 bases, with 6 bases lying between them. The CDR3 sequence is CASSVGNTDTQYF. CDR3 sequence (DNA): TGTGCCAGCAGCGTCGGCAACACAGATACGCAGTATTTT. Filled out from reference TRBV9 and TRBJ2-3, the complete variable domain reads DSGVTQTPKHLITATGQRVTLRCSPRSGDLSVYWYQQSLDQGLQFLIQYYNGEERAKGNILERFSAQQFPDLHSELNLSSLELGDSALYFCASSVGNTDTQYFGPGTRLTVL.

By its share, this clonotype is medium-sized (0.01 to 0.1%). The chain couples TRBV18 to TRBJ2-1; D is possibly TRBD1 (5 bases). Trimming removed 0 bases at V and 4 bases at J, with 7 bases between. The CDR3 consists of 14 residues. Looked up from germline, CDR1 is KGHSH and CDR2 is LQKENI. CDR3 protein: CASSPPTDYNEQFF. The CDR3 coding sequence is TGTGCCAGCTCACCACCGACAGATTACAATGAGCAGTTCTTC.

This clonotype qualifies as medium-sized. CDR3 region: CATRLNTEAFF. The CDR3 coding sequence is TGTGCTACCCGACTGAACACTGAAGCTTTCTTT. The chain is built from TRBV11-2 and TRBJ1-1; unclear D gene. The V gene's germline CDR1 is SGHAT and CDR2 FQNNGV. The CDR3 loop spans 11 amino acids.

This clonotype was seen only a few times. Here the CDR3 reads CASSPGGLTYEQYF. The CDR3 DNA follows: TGCGCCAGCAGCCCCGGGGGGCTCACGTACGAGCAGTACTTC. The V gene is TRBV5-1, the J gene TRBJ2-7; possible D gene TRBD2, 7 bases. Trimming stripped 4 bases from V and 4 bases from J, with 15 bases between. This CDR3 has 14 residues. Germline assignment: CDR1 SGHRS and CDR2 YFSETQ.

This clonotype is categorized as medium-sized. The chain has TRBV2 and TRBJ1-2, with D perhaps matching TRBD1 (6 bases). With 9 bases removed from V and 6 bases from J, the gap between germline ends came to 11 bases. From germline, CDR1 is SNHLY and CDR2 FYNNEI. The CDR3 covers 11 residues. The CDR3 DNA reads TGTGCCAGTAAGGAGGGGGATGGCTACACCTTC. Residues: CASKEGDGYTF. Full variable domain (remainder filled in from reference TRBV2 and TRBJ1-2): EPEVTQTPSHQVTQMGQEVILRCVPISNHLYFYWYRQILGQKVEFLVSFYNNEISEKSEIFDDQFSVERPDGSNFTLKIRSTKLEDSAMYFCASKEGDGYTFGSGTRLTVV.

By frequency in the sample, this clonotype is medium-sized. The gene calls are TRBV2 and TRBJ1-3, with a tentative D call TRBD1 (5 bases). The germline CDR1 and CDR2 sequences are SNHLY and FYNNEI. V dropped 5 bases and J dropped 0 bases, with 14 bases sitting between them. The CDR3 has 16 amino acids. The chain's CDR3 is CASSSLIRDSGNTIYF. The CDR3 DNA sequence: TGTGCCAGCAGTTCTCTTATCAGGGACTCTGGAAACACCATATATTTT.

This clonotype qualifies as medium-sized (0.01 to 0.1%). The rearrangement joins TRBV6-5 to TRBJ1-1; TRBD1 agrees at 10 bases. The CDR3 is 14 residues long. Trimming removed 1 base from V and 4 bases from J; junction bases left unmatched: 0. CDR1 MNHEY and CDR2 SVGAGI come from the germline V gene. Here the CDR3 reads CASSYWDRGTEAFF. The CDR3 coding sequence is TGTGCCAGCAGTTACTGGGACAGGGGCACTGAAGCTTTCTTT.

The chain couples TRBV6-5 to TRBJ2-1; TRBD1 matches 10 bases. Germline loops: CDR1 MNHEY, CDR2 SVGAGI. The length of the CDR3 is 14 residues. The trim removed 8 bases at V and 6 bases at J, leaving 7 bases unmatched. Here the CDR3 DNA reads TGTGCCAGCGCATTGAGGACAGGGGGCAATGAGCAGTTCTTC. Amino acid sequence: CASALRTGGNEQFF.

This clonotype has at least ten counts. CDR3 coding DNA: TGTGCCAGCAGCCCCCCTGACAGGGATAGGAACTATGGCTACACCTTC. This gives the protein CASSPPDRDRNYGYTF. This chain uses TRBV4-2 with TRBJ1-2; 7 bases fit TRBD1. Germline lookup yields CDR1 LGHNA and CDR2 YNFKEQ. The CDR3 has 16 amino acids. V shed 4 bases and J 2 bases; nucleotides not matched to a gene: 10.